This section outlines one T cell receptor beta chain sequence together with its context. Its antigen is not known. This sample is drawn from a study of OX40 agonist ivuxolimab in advanced cancers. Across the study: Earlier anti-PD-1, anti-PD-L1 or anti-CTLA-4 therapy was permitted; roughly 37% had received some. Study outcomes and limitations: Expanded clones belonging to CD8+ T cells outnumbered, on average, those of CD4+. CD4+ and CD8+ blood T cells expanded clonally by week 6 at 0.1 to 3.0 mg/kg.

Sequenced by immunoSEQ multiplex PCR; TCRdb stores in-frame clones only, minus some. The sample lists roughly 40,000 clones, about nine tenths occurring once. Patients were ineligible given autoimmune disease history or systemic immunosuppression. J gave up 4 bases and V 3 bases, and 10 bases lay outside the gene matches. The CDR3 has 18 residues. Germline V CDR1 and CDR2: SGDLS, YYNGEE. The specimen comprised CD4+ or CD8+ T cells sorted from blood, sampled in a trial of the OX40 agonist ivuxolimab. The TCR sequence derives from an adult with an advanced solid tumor such as melanoma, head and neck, liver or kidney cancer. The chain joins TRBV9 to TRBJ2-2; 12 bases align to TRBD2. CDR3 protein: CASSANPRLAGATGELFF. The CDR3 DNA is TGTGCCAGCAGCGCCAACCCCCGACTAGCGGGAGCCACCGGGGAGCTGTTTTTT.